This entry features one T cell receptor (beta chain) sequence. These data come from a study of shared clonotypes between healthy human individuals. Generated by immunoSEQ multiplex PCR, the TCRdb table keeps only in-frame clones and is missing some. The table shows millions of clones, with approximately 93% occurring only once. CDR1 and CDR2 from the germline V gene are GTSNPN and SVGIG (reference sequence). The CDR3 has 17 residues. The V gene end was trimmed by 3 bases and the J gene end by 2 bases; junction bases not matched to a gene: 13. The sample was naive CD4+ T cells from PBMCs. The sample's subset: CD45RA+ positively selected. V usage is TRBV30 and J usage is TRBJ2-1, with TRBD2 identical over 7 bases. The sequence was collected from a man younger than 35 in good health. Some clones in this sample may be carry-over from other donors' samples. CDR3 amino acids: CAWSARTFSGPYNEQFF. The CDR3 nucleotides are TGTGCCTGGAGCGCTCGGACTTTTAGCGGGCCCTACAATGAGCAGTTCTTC.